What follows are 5 T cell receptor beta chains derived from one specimen sequenced in a study of control samples from healthy donors and cancer patients. Method: immunoSEQ multiplex PCR; TCRdb's copy keeps in-frame clones and lacks some. The data contain 190,000 or so clones, over 85% of them seen just once; the ten biggest clones take up about 1.5%. Sequencing input: blood. All receptors come from a young man in good health.

This clone was recorded once. This same CDR3 is encoded by further DNA sequences in the sample. The rearrangement links TRBV5-1 to TRBJ2-3; weak D call: TRBD1 (5 bases). With 0 bases removed from V and 0 bases from J, the gap between germline ends came to 8 bases. The CDR3 spans 15 residues. CDR1 is SGHRS, CDR2 YFSETQ, per germline. The CDR3 DNA sequence: TGCGCCAGCAGCTTGGGGGGCCCTAGCACAGATACGCAGTATTTT. Its protein product is CASSLGGPSTDTQYF.

V is TRBV11-2 and J is TRBJ1-4; 7 bases fit TRBD1. V shed 2 bases, J shed 4 bases, and the junction held 7 bases outside the gene matches. In germline, CDR1 is SGHAT, CDR2 FQNNGV. The CDR3 runs to 16 residues. CDR3 region: CASSLLSGGNNEKLFF. The DNA of the CDR3 is TGTGCCAGCAGCTTACTCTCAGGGGGTAATAATGAAAAACTGTTTTTT.

The chain joins TRBV30 to TRBJ2-1, with D tentatively TRBD1 (6 bases). Trimming took 0 bases from V and 8 from J, leaving 20 bases between them. Germline CDR1 reads GTSNPN; CDR2 reads SVGIG (reference sequence). This CDR3 is 16 amino acids long. This chain's CDR3 is CAWSVPSGGQEHEQFF. CDR3 bases: TGTGCCTGGAGTGTACCAAGTGGGGGCCAGGAGCATGAGCAGTTCTTC.

The rearrangement uses TRBV6-6 and TRBJ1-5; the D is unclear. Trimming removed 6 bases at V and 3 bases at J, with 15 bases between. Per germline, CDR1 MNHNY and CDR2 SVGAGI (reference sequence). The CDR3 runs 15 residues. The CDR3 DNA follows: TGTGCCAGCAGCCCCCCGGGTGGGGTCAATCAGCCCCAGCATTTT. Its translation: CASSPPGGVNQPQHF.

This chain joins TRBV10-1 and TRBJ2-6, with TRBD1 matching over 10 bases. This CDR3 has 15 amino acids. Germline trimming cut 4 bases from V and 3 bases from J; bases unmatched to any gene: 0. Germline CDR1 reads WNHNN; CDR2 reads SYGVQD (reference sequence). The CDR3 DNA follows: TGCGCCAGCAGTGGGGACAGGGGTGGGGCCAACGTCCTGACTTTC. Amino acids: CASSGDRGGANVLTF.